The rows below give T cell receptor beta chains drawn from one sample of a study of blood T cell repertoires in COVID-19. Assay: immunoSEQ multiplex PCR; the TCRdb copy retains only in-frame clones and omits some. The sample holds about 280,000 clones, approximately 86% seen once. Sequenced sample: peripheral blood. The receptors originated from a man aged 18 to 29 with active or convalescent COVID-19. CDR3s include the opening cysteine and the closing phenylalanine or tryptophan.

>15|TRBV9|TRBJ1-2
CASSVDDRGPYGYTF
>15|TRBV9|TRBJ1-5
CASSVAGKGNQPQHF
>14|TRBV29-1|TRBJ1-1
CSAQVPTEGTEAFF
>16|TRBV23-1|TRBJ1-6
CASSRLGQVYNSPLHF
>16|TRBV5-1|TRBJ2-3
CASRKMGGGAPDTQYF
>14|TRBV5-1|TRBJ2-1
CASSLGTGGDEQFF
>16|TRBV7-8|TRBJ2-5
CASSAPGDRAKETQYF
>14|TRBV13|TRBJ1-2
CASSSGGVFYGYTF
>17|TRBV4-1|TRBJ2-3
CASSQLPPGGVADTQYF
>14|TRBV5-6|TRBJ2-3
CASSLAPGGDTQYF
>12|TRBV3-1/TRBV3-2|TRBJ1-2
CASSQDGGGYTF
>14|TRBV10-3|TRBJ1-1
CAITPDRVITEAFF
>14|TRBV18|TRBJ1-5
CASSSAGWNQPQHF
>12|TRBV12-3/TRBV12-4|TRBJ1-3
CASSLEGNTIYF
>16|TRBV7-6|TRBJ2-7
CASSLGPSGGNYEQYF
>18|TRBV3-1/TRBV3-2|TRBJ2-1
CASSQDLSSGKTYNEQFF
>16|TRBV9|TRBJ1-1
CASSVLLGALSTEAFF
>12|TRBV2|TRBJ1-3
CASRSSGNTIYF
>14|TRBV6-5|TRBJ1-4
CASSTDRVDEKLFF
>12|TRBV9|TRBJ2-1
CASSATGNEQFF
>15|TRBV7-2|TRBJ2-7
CASSPSGGALGEQYF
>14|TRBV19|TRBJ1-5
CASGRVYSNQPQHF
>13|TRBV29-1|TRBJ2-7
CSVLMGQSPGQYF
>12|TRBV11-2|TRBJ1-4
CASSPLVGKLFF